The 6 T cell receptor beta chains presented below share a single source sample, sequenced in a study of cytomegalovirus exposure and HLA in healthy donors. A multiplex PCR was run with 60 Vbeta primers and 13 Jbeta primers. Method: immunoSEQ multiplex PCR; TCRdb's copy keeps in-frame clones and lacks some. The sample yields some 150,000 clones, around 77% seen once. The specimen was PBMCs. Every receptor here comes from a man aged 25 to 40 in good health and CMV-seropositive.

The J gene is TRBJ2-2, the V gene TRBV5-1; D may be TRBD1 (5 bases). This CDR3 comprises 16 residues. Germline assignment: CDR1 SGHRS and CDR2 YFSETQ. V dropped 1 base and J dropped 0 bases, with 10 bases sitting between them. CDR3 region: CASSLKTVANTGELFF. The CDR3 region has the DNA TGCGCCAGCAGCTTGAAGACAGTAGCGAACACCGGGGAGCTGTTTTTT. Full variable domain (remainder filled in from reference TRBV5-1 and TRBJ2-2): KAGVTQTPRYLIKTRGQQVTLSCSPISGHRSVSWYQQTPGQGLQFLFEYFSETQRNKGNFPGRFSGRQFSNSRSEMNVSTLELGDSALYLCASSLKTVANTGELFFGEGSRLTVL.

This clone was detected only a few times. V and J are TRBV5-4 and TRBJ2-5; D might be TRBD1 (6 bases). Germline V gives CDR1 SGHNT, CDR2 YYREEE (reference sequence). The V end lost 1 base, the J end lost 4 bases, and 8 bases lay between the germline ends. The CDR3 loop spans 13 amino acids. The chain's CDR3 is CASSLPRGETQYF. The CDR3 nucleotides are TGTGCCAGCAGCTTGCCCAGGGGAGAGACCCAGTACTTC.

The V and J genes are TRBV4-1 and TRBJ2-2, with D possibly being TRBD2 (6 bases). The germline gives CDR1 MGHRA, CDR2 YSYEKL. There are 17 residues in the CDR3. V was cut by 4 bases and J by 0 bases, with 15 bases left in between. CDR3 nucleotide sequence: TGCGCCAGCAGCCGAGCTGATCCTAGCGCGAACACCGGGGAGCTGTTTTTT. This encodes CASSRADPSANTGELFF.

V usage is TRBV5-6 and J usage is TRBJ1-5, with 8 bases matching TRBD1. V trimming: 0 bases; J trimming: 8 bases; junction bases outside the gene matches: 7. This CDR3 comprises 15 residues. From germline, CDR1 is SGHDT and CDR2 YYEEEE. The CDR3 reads CASSLARQGAKPQHF. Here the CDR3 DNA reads TGTGCCAGCAGCTTGGCCCGGCAGGGGGCTAAGCCCCAGCATTTT.

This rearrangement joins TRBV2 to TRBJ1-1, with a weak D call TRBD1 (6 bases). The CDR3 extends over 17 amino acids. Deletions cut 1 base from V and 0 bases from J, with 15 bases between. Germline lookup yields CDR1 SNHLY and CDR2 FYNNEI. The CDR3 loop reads CASSEGQGSIMNTEAFF. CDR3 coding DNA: TGTGCCAGCAGTGAAGGGCAGGGGTCCATCATGAACACTGAAGCTTTCTTT.

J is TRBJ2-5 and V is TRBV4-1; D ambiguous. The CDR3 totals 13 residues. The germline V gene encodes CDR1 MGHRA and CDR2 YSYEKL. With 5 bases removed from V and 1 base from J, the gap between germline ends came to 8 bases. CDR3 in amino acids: CASSDDTQETQYF. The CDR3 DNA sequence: TGCGCCAGCAGCGACGACACCCAAGAGACCCAGTACTTC.